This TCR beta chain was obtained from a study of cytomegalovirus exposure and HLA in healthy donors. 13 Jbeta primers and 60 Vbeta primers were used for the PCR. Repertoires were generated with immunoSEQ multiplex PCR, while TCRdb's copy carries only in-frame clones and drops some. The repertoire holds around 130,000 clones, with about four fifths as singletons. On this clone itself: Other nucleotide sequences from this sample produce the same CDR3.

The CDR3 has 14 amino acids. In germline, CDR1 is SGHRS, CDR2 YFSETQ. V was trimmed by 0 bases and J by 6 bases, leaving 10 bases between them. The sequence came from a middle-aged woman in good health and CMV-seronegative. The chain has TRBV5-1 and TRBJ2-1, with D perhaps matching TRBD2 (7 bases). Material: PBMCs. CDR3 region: CASSLAGGGNEQFF. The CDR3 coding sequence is TGCGCCAGCAGCTTGGCGGGGGGCGGCAATGAGCAGTTCTTC. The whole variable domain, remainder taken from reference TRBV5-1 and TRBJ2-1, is KAGVTQTPRYLIKTRGQQVTLSCSPISGHRSVSWYQQTPGQGLQFLFEYFSETQRNKGNFPGRFSGRQFSNSRSEMNVSTLELGDSALYLCASSLAGGGNEQFFGPGTRLTVL.